This TCR beta chain was sequenced during a study of blood T cells in healthy people across ages. The individuals who served as donors were healthy Caucasians living in Russia, aged roughly 6 to 100. Each donor had approximately 10 milliliters of peripheral blood drawn. Notes on the study in general: Versus aged donors, long-lived donors had higher diversity and more naive CD4+ cells.

As for this clonotype: Its antigen is not known.

The CDR3 is 16 amino acids. The ends were cut back, 1 base at V and 3 bases at J, with 16 bases in the middle. Germline lookup yields CDR1 SGHVS and CDR2 FQNEAQ. Together with a sample-barcoded 5' primer, a J-beta primer mix was included in a second PCR lasting about 6 to 11 cycles. TCRdb fed the 5' RACE reads into MiXCR, producing one record per CDR3 protein. The sample shows 800,000 to 950,000 distinct CDR3 sequences, roughly 52% of them seen only once. The sequenced sample consisted of blood. The J gene is TRBJ2-7, the V gene TRBV7-8, with D perhaps TRBD1 or TRBD2 (5 bases each). This clonotype was sampled from a man aged 25 to 40 in good health. The CDR3 DNA sequence: TGTGCCAGCAGCTTAGGTGGGGCGCCGGGGTACTACGAGCAGTACTTC. Encoded protein: CASSLGGAPGYYEQYF.